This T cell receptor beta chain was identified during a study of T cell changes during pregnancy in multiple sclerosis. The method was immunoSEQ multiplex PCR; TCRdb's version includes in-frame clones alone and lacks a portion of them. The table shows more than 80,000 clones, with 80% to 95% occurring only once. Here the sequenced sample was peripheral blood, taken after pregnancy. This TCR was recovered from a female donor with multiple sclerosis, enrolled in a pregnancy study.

In DNA form, the CDR3 reads TGTGCCAGCAGCTTTGACAGGGGGATCAATCAGCCCCAGCATTTT. Translation: CASSFDRGINQPQHF. The V call is TRBV7-9, the J call TRBJ1-5; 9 positions agree with TRBD1. Germline V gives CDR1 SEHNR, CDR2 FQNEAQ (reference sequence). CDR3 size: 15 residues. Germline trimming cut 3 bases from V and 3 bases from J; bases unmatched to any gene: 3.